One and the same sample provided the 16 T cell receptor beta chains below, sequenced in a study of PD-1 blockade in classical Hodgkin lymphoma. With no exception, relapse followed autologous stem cell transplantation in all patients, and brentuximab vedotin exposure varied. Generated by immunoSEQ multiplex PCR, the TCRdb table keeps only in-frame clones and is missing some. The sample yields about 18,000 clones, roughly 80% seen once. The starting material was peripheral blood mononuclear cells (PBMCs), obtained at baseline. These receptors were collected from a human donor with classical Hodgkin lymphoma.

This chain connects TRBV5-1 to TRBJ2-2, with 12 bases identical to TRBD2. The CDR3 is made up of 14 amino acids. The junction had 4 bases not matched to a gene; V was cut back by 7 bases and J by 6 bases. The germline gives CDR1 SGHRS, CDR2 YFSETQ. The CDR3 nucleotides read TGCGCCAGCCGGACTAGCGGGATTTCCGGGGAGCTGTTTTTT. Translating gives CASRTSGISGELFF.

The chain couples TRBV11-2 to TRBJ2-1; 14 bases match TRBD2. Germline lookup yields CDR1 SGHAT and CDR2 FQNNGV. The junction had 3 bases not matched to a gene; V was cut back by 2 bases and J by 9 bases. The CDR3 extends over 15 amino acids. The CDR3: CASSLRLAGGLEQFF. In DNA, the CDR3 is TGTGCCAGCAGCTTACGACTAGCGGGAGGGCTTGAGCAGTTCTTC.

The rearrangement uses TRBV18 and TRBJ2-2; D is ambiguous. Trimming pared 3 bases from V and 0 bases from J, leaving 5 bases between. Germline lookup yields CDR1 KGHSH and CDR2 LQKENI. This CDR3 comprises 14 residues. CDR3 loop: CASSPSTNTGELFF. The CDR3 DNA is TGTGCCAGCTCACCCAGCACGAACACCGGGGAGCTGTTTTTT. The entire variable domain, with the rest obtained from reference TRBV18 and TRBJ2-2, is as follows: NAGVMQNPRHLVRRRGQEARLRCSPMKGHSHVYWYRQLPEEGLKFMVYLQKENIIDESGMPKERFSAEFPKEGPSILRIQQVVRGDSAAYFCASSPSTNTGELFFGEGSRLTVL.

J is TRBJ2-3 and V is TRBV9; 10 bases are shared with TRBD2. From germline, CDR1 is SGDLS and CDR2 YYNGEE. V lost 0 bases and J lost 3; bases outside the gene matches: 4. The CDR3 consists of 16 residues. The CDR3 loop reads CASSVGVAGGTDTQYF. CDR3 sequence (DNA): TGTGCCAGCAGCGTAGGGGTAGCGGGGGGTACAGATACGCAGTATTTT. The entire variable domain, with the rest obtained from reference TRBV9 and TRBJ2-3, is as follows: DSGVTQTPKHLITATGQRVTLRCSPRSGDLSVYWYQQSLDQGLQFLIQYYNGEERAKGNILERFSAQQFPDLHSELNLSSLELGDSALYFCASSVGVAGGTDTQYFGPGTRLTVL.

This clone was detected only a few times. The chain combines TRBV19 with TRBJ2-7; 10 positions agree with TRBD1. The junction had 7 bases not matched to a gene; V was cut back by 3 bases and J by 2 bases. Per the germline V gene, CDR1 is LNHDA and CDR2 is SQIVND (reference sequence). CDR3 length: 16 amino acids. The CDR3 sequence is CASSIAGTGVPYEQYF. The DNA of the CDR3 is TGTGCCAGTAGTATTGCCGGGACAGGGGTTCCCTACGAGCAGTACTTC. Based on the CDR3 plus reference TRBV19 and TRBJ2-7, the full variable domain is DGGITQSPKYLFRKEGQNVTLSCEQNLNHDAMYWYRQDPGQGLRLIYYSQIVNDFQKGDIAEGYSVSREKKESFPLTVTSAQKNPTAFYLCASSIAGTGVPYEQYFGPGTRLTVT.

The rearrangement links TRBV9 to TRBJ2-7; 8 nucleotides align to TRBD2. Looked up from germline, CDR1 is SGDLS and CDR2 is YYNGEE. With 2 bases clipped from V and 4 bases from J, the junction kept 5 bases outside the gene matches. This CDR3 comprises 14 residues. The chain's CDR3 is CASSVGGGLYEQYF. The CDR3 DNA sequence: TGTGCCAGCAGCGTGGGCGGGGGGCTGTACGAGCAGTACTTC.

This clone was detected only once. The rearrangement links TRBV5-6 to TRBJ1-5; D call uncertain. CDR3 size: 15 residues. V was trimmed by 1 base and J by 0 bases, leaving 8 bases between them. The germline V gene encodes CDR1 SGHDT and CDR2 YYEEEE. The CDR3 region has the DNA TGTGCCAGCAGCTTGTTAAGGGATAGCAATCAGCCCCAGCATTTT. Protein sequence: CASSLLRDSNQPQHF. Drawing the rest from reference TRBV5-6 and TRBJ1-5, the complete variable domain is DAGVTQSPTHLIKTRGQQVTLRCSPKSGHDTVSWYQQALGQGPQFIFQYYEEEERQRGNFPDRFSGHQFPNYSSELNVNALLLGDSALYLCASSLLRDSNQPQHFGDGTRLSIL.

The genes are TRBV27 and TRBJ1-5; a possible D gene is TRBD1 (5 bases). Trimming shortened V by 4 bases and J by 8 bases, and 18 bases separated the two germline ends. CDR1 is MNHEY, CDR2 SMNVEV, per germline (reference sequence). CDR3 length: 15 residues. For the CDR3, the DNA is TGTGCCAGCAGTTGGTCAGCGGACATATGGAAGCCCCAGCATTTT. Protein: CASSWSADIWKPQHF.

The chain combines TRBV11-3 with TRBJ1-2; D is unclear. V was shortened by 4 bases and J by 6 bases, with 12 bases between the two germline ends. The CDR3 has 13 residues. Germline CDR1 and CDR2: SGHNT and YENEEA. The CDR3 DNA reads as TGTGCCAGCAGCTCCGCCCCTATGGATGGCTACACCTTC. Translated, it gives CASSSAPMDGYTF.

The genes are TRBV7-9 and TRBJ1-2; a possible D gene is TRBD1 (5 bases). This CDR3 is built from 12 residues. Looked up from germline, CDR1 is SEHNR and CDR2 is FQNEAQ (reference sequence). Trimming shortened V by 9 bases and J by 4 bases, and 12 bases separated the two germline ends. In DNA, the CDR3 is TGTGCCAGGGGCGGGACCCTCTATGGCTACACCTTC. Encoded protein: CARGGTLYGYTF.

This clone occurred once. The chain combines TRBV6-1 with TRBJ2-3; D remains ambiguous. Looked up from germline, CDR1 is MNHNS and CDR2 is SASEGT. The CDR3 is 14 residues long. Trimming cost V 4 bases and J 4 bases, with 12 bases left between them. In DNA, the CDR3 is TGTGCCAGCAGTGCTGGAACTCAGGCAGATACGCAGTATTTT. This codes for CASSAGTQADTQYF.

The chain uses TRBV6-1 and TRBJ2-3; 9 nucleotides align to TRBD2. This CDR3 has 15 residues. Germline CDR1 MNHNS, CDR2 SASEGT. V dropped 5 bases and J dropped 1; count of bases not matched to a gene: 4. The CDR3 nucleotides read TGTGCCAGCAGTCGGACTAGCGATGGCACAGATACGCAGTATTTT. It encodes CASSRTSDGTDTQYF.

The chain employs TRBV13 and TRBJ1-3; possible D gene TRBD1, 6 bases. The CDR3 runs to 16 residues. Germline CDR1 PRHDT, CDR2 FYEKMQ (reference sequence). V lost 0 bases and J lost 4, with 13 bases in between. This CDR3 reads CASSLGLTGFGNTIYF. The CDR3 coding sequence is TGTGCCAGCAGCTTAGGCCTTACAGGGTTCGGAAACACCATATATTTT. The full variable domain, its missing parts supplied by reference TRBV13 and TRBJ1-3, is AAGVIQSPRHLIKEKRETATLKCYPIPRHDTVYWYQQGPGQDPQFLISFYEKMQSDKGSIPDRFSAQQFSDYHSELNMSSLELGDSALYFCASSLGLTGFGNTIYFGEGSWLTVV.

J is TRBJ1-6 and V is TRBV5-5, with 10 bases identical to TRBD1. After removal of 0 bases from V and 9 bases from J, the junction contained 0 bases not matched to a gene. Per germline, CDR1 SGHKS and CDR2 YYEKEE (reference sequence). The CDR3 has 14 residues. The CDR3 DNA follows: TGTGCCAGCAGCTTGGGGACAGGGGGTTCACCCCTCCACTTT. It yields the protein CASSLGTGGSPLHF.

This clone was seen just once. The gene calls are TRBV28 and TRBJ1-1, with unresolved D. V dropped 6 bases and J dropped 4 bases, with 6 bases sitting between them. CDR3 length: 11 residues. CDR1 MDHEN and CDR2 SYDVKM come from the germline V gene. Written as DNA, the CDR3 is TGTGCCAGCAGCACGCGCACTGAAGCTTTCTTT. Amino acid sequence: CASSTRTEAFF.

This clone has only one observation. The chain couples TRBV19 to TRBJ2-3; 7 nucleotides align to TRBD1. This CDR3 contains 19 residues. Germline V gene data show CDR1 as LNHDA and CDR2 as SQIVND (reference sequence). The V and J ends lost 3 bases and 0 bases, in that order; junction bases with no gene match: 15. CDR3 sequence reads: CASSINDRAALRSTDTQYF. For the CDR3, the DNA is TGTGCCAGTAGTATTAACGACAGGGCGGCGCTAAGAAGCACAGATACGCAGTATTTT.